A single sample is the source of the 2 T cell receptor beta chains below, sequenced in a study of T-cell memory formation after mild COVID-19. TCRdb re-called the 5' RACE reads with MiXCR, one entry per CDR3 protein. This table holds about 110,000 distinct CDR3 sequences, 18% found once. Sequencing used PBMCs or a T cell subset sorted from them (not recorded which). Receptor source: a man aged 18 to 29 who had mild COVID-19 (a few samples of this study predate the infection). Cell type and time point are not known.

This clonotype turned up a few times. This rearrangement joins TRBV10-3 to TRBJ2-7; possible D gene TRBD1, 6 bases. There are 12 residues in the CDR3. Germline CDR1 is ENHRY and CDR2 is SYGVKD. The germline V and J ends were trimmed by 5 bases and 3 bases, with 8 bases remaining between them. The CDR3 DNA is TGTGCCATCAGTCCGACAGGCTACGAGCAGTACGTC. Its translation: CAISPTGYEQYV.

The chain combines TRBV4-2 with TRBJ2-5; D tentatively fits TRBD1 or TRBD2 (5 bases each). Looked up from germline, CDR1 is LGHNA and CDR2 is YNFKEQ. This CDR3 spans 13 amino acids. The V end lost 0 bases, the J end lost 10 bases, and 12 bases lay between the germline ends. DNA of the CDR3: TGTGCCAGCAGCCAAGAAACCGGGGCCCTCCAGTACTTC. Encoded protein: CASSQETGALQYF.